This T cell receptor (beta chain) was sequenced during a study of cytotoxic CD8 clonotypes in ibrutinib-treated CLL (dated by TCRdb to about 2021). Looking at the study overall: In this cohort, more than 14 patients were treatment-naive and ten to eleven were relapsed/refractory, while 17 to 18 had unmutated IGHV. Longitudinal samples were available for about 30% of the roughly 86 trial participants. Cryopreserved peripheral blood mononuclear cells were obtained prior to treatment, at the time of response, and at either disease progression or sustained remission. On average, each sample had approximately 250,000 productive templates and more than 75,000 productive rearrangements. Response samples were obtained after a median of 12 months of treatment, with a range of roughly 6 to 40 months. Every remission and progressive disease sample was obtained while ibrutinib was still being received by the patients. Responses were partial in about 25 patients and complete in 2; after median approximately 66 months follow-up, around 15 stayed in remission and some twelve progressed.

Broad study findings and their caveats: At ibrutinib response clonality went up, during sustained remission it held steady, and at progression it dropped back toward baseline. Public clonotypes were rare and either shrank or stayed stable during treatment, and the rise in clonality at ibrutinib response reflected expansion of private clonotypes. Lymph node repertoires were not examined, and the timing of sampling was not matched between patients in sustained remission and those whose disease progressed. At baseline, clonality was higher than in age-matched healthy donors and showed a strong correlation with circulating CD8+ T-cell counts.

Counted from cysteine to phenylalanine, this CDR3 has 15 amino acids. Only the CDR3 DNA stays, 45 bases, in frame from base 1. From the germline V gene, CDR1 is SGHVS and CDR2 is FNYEAQ. The V and J ends are trimmed by 1 base and 2 bases, leaving 11 bases between them. A MiSeq instrument was used for deep resolution sequencing, which targeted depths ranging from 1 in 1 million up to 1 in 200,000 T cells, with coverage averaging 10x for each clonotype. The immunoSEQ hsTCRB Kit was used to generate TCR beta libraries. Concerning the study's data processing: The data were analyzed with ImmunoSEQ Analyzer and ImmunoSEQ Data Assistant, and V, D and J gene assignments followed IMGT definitions. Clonality, which ranges from 0 to 1, was calculated by subtracting the normalized Shannon entropy of productive rearrangement frequencies from one. Only overrepresented clonotypes making up at least 0.05% of the repertoire of each patient were included in the public clonotype analysis. Repertoires from thirteen age-matched healthy donors in immuneACCESS were used as clonality controls. The immuneACCESS repertoire file appears here via TCRdb, limited to in-frame rearrangements. These files lack a portion of the clones; in checked studies, under half of the deficit traces to unresolved V genes, and the cause of the others is not known. Clone size and the V and J calls come from that table; the DNA yielded D and trimming. This sample gives more than 140,000 clones in total; approximately 80% of them show up just once. 28% of the sample lies in the top ten.

The time point label here, explained by the study, means: about a year on ibrutinib. Roughly 2 micrograms of genomic DNA were extracted from cryopreserved PBMCs for TCR beta library preparation. Longitudinal blood samples from CLL patients on ibrutinib monotherapy were analyzed using high-throughput TCR beta sequencing. The patients were enrolled in a single-center, open-label phase 2 trial of ibrutinib monotherapy. A remark on this clone: This clone's antigen is unknown. No base qualities exist here, and no much larger clone lies one base off it.

This clonotype originated in a human donor with chronic lymphocytic leukemia. The V gene is TRBV7-6 and the J gene is TRBJ2-5, with the D gene not clear enough to name. Sequenced here: PBMCs, sampled after 12 months of ibrutinib treatment. The DNA is TGTGCCAGCAGCTTAGGGGGTTACCAACAAGAGACCCAGTACTTC. This translates into CASSLGGYQQETQYF.